This passage covers 14 T cell receptor beta chains from one sample sequenced in a study of shared clonotypes between healthy human individuals (dated by TCRdb to about 2020). Receptor libraries were prepared by the immunoSEQ multiplex PCR assay. The table was pulled from immuneACCESS by TCRdb, which kept in-frame rearrangements only. Such tables lose some clones; where checked, under half of the loss comes from unresolved V genes, and the rest has no known cause. The table for this sample lists about half a million clones; less than 80% of them were counted only once. The ten largest clones take up about 12% of the sample. Sequences were obtained from PBMCs. The receptors derive from a woman between 35 and 50 years old in good health. Some clones in this sample may be carry-over from other donors' samples.

There are many counts of this clone. V gene TRBV19 combines with J gene TRBJ1-2; TRBD1 aligns across 8 bases. With 4 bases clipped from V and 0 bases from J, the junction kept 4 bases outside the gene matches. The germline gives CDR1 LNHDA, CDR2 SQIVND (reference sequence). CDR3 length: 15 residues. The CDR3 loop reads CASSRGQATNYGYTF. As DNA, the CDR3 is TGTGCCAGTAGTAGGGGACAGGCAACTAACTATGGCTACACCTTC.

In its sample, this clone was seen once. The rearrangement joins TRBV2 to TRBJ2-7; 9 bases match TRBD1. This CDR3 is built from 16 residues. Per the germline V gene, CDR1 is SNHLY and CDR2 is FYNNEI. Trimming at V came to 6 bases and at J to 4 bases, leaving 13 bases not matched to a gene. The CDR3 sequence: CASRPTPGTGSYEQYF. Written as DNA, the CDR3 is TGTGCCAGCAGACCCACTCCCGGGACAGGGTCATACGAGCAGTACTTC.

This clone was seen once. The CDR3 sequence: CASSPIITGGGYGYTF. CDR3 DNA sequence: TGTGCCAGCAGCCCGATCATCACAGGGGGCGGCTATGGCTACACCTTC. The rearrangement links TRBV7-2 to TRBJ1-2, with TRBD1 matching over 9 bases. This CDR3 has 16 amino acids. V dropped 5 bases and J dropped 4; count of bases not matched to a gene: 11. Germline CDR1 is SGHTA and CDR2 is FQGNSA.

V and J are TRBV6-4 and TRBJ2-7; D gene uncertain. The V end was cut by 5 bases, the J end by 7 bases, with 15 bases between. CDR3 length: 13 amino acids. Per germline, CDR1 MRHNA and CDR2 SNTAGT. CDR3 sequence: CASSNEEGSEQYF. Here the CDR3 DNA reads TGTGCCAGCAGTAATGAGGAAGGTTCAGAGCAGTACTTC.

The chain is built from TRBV4-1 and TRBJ2-1; no firm D call. The CDR3 contains 15 residues. The germline V gene encodes CDR1 MGHRA and CDR2 YSYEKL. The V and J ends lost 3 bases and 1 base respectively, with 10 bases between them. For the CDR3, the DNA is TGCGCCAGCAGCCAGGAAGCCCAATCCTACAATGAGCAGTTCTTC. This encodes CASSQEAQSYNEQFF.

V usage is TRBV5-1 and J usage is TRBJ2-7, with 7 bases that match TRBD1. V was clipped by 4 bases and J by 5 bases; unmatched bases: 12. CDR3 length: 15 residues. The germline CDR1 and CDR2 sequences are SGHRS and YFSETQ. CDR3: CASSMTGWVGNEQYF. The CDR3 DNA reads as TGCGCCAGCAGCATGACAGGGTGGGTTGGGAACGAGCAGTACTTC.

The chain recombines TRBV5-8 with TRBJ1-2, with a possible D match to TRBD1 (5 bases). Germline-derived CDR1 and CDR2 are SGHTS and YDEGEE. There are 14 residues in the CDR3. Trimming pared 3 bases from V and 0 bases from J, leaving 9 bases between. The DNA for the CDR3 is TGTGCCAGCAGCTGGGACGGAACTAACTATGGCTACACCTTC. It is translated as CASSWDGTNYGYTF.

In its sample, this clone was seen a few times. The chain carries TRBV5-6 and TRBJ1-2; D gene unclear. This CDR3 region has 14 residues. V was trimmed by 0 bases and J by 8 bases, leaving 14 bases between them. The germline gives CDR1 SGHDT, CDR2 YYEEEE. CDR3 protein: CASSLATVIGGYTF. The CDR3 bases are TGTGCCAGCAGCTTGGCGACGGTAATAGGGGGCTACACCTTC.

The rearrangement links TRBV5-6 to TRBJ1-2, with D possibly TRBD1 on 5 matching bases. Germline loops: CDR1 SGHDT, CDR2 YYEEEE. Deletions cut 2 bases from V and 4 bases from J, with 15 bases between. CDR3 length equals 15 residues. CDR3 nucleotide sequence: TGTGCCAGCAGCTTCTACAGGTCTGGTCTCTATGGCTACACCTTC. Its protein product is CASSFYRSGLYGYTF.

This chain connects TRBV18 to TRBJ2-7; perhaps TRBD1 as D (5 bases). Germline loops: CDR1 KGHSH, CDR2 LQKENI. This CDR3 comprises 14 residues. V lost 3 bases and J lost 3, with 12 bases in between. In DNA form, the CDR3 reads TGTGCCAGCTCACCGCGGAGCCAGGGCTACGAGCAGTACTTC. As protein: CASSPRSQGYEQYF.

The chain employs TRBV19 and TRBJ1-1, with a possible D match to TRBD1 (5 bases). This CDR3 contains 15 residues. CDR1 is LNHDA, CDR2 SQIVND, per germline (reference sequence). Deletions cut 5 bases from V and 0 bases from J, with 13 bases between. The CDR3 region is CASSRPGRVNTEAFF. The DNA of the CDR3 is TGTGCCAGTAGTCGCCCAGGGAGGGTGAACACTGAAGCTTTCTTT.

The chain recombines TRBV18 with TRBJ2-5; 7 bases agree with TRBD1. Germline V gene data show CDR1 as KGHSH and CDR2 as LQKENI. This CDR3 has 15 amino acids. The J segment lost 1 base and the V segment lost 0 bases, leaving 2 bases of the junction unmatched. The CDR3 reads CASSPPDRTQETQYF. In DNA, the CDR3 is TGTGCCAGCTCACCACCGGACAGGACCCAAGAGACCCAGTACTTC.

The genes are TRBV10-2 and TRBJ2-7; the match to TRBD2 covers 9 bases. J was trimmed by 7 bases and V by 3 bases; bases with no gene match: 4. CDR3 size: 13 residues. CDR1 WSHSY and CDR2 SAAADI come from the germline V gene. The CDR3 reads CASSDPGLAEQYF. CDR3 coding DNA: TGCGCCAGCAGTGACCCGGGACTAGCAGAGCAGTACTTC.

This clone was counted only a few times. The rearrangement uses TRBV5-1 and TRBJ2-2; D remains unclear. V was cut by 0 bases and J by 1 base, with 10 bases left in between. CDR1 and CDR2 from the germline V gene are SGHRS and YFSETQ. CDR3 length: 16 amino acids. The chain's CDR3 is CASSLVAVMNTGELFF. The CDR3 DNA reads as TGCGCCAGCAGCTTGGTCGCGGTGATGAACACCGGGGAGCTGTTTTTT.